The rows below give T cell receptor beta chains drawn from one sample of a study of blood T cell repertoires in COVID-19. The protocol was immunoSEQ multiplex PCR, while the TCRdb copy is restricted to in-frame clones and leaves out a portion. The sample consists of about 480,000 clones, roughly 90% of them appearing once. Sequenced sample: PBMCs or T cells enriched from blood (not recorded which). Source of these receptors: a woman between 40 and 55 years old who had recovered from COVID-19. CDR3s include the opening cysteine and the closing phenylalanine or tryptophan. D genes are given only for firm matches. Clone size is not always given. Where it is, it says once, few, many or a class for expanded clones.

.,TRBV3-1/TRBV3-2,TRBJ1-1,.,CASSQVSGVEAFF,TGTGCCAGCAGCCAAGTGAGCGGGGTTGAAGCTTTCTTT
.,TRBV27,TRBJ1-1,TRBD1,CASNPSGGRTEAFF,TGTGCCAGCAATCCCTCAGGGGGCAGGACTGAAGCTTTCTTT
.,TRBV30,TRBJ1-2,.,CAWSTRQGYRNGYTF,TGTGCCTGGAGTACCCGGCAGGGCTATCGGAATGGCTACACCTTC
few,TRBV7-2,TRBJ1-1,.,CASSFQTRMNTEAFF,TGTGCCAGCAGCTTCCAAACGAGGATGAACACTGAAGCTTTCTTT
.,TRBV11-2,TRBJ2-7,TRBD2,CASSLRLAGGYEQYF,TGTGCCAGCAGCTTAAGACTAGCGGGAGGCTACGAGCAGTACTTC
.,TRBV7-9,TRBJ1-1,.,CASSSPQGSTEAFF,TGTGCCAGCAGCTCACCACAGGGTTCGACTGAAGCTTTCTTT
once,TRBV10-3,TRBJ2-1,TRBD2,CAINSQGGSYNEQFF,TGTGCCATCAACTCCCAGGGAGGGTCCTACAATGAGCAGTTCTTC
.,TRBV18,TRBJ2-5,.,CASSPQRESTQYF,TGTGCCAGCTCACCACAGAGGGAGTCGACCCAGTACTTC
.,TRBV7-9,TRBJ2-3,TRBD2,CASSRLTSGRPIDTQYF,TGTGCCAGCAGCCGGTTGACTAGCGGGAGGCCCATAGATACGCAGTATTTT
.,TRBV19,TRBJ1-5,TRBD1,CASSMRGRGNSNQPQHF,TGTGCCAGTAGTATGCGAGGCAGGGGGAATAGCAATCAGCCCCAGCATTTT
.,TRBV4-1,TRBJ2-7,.,CASSQGSGTYEQYF,TGCGCCAGCAGCCAAGGTAGCGGTACCTACGAGCAGTACTTC
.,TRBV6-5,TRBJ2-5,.,CASSYAYRGRYF,TGTGCCAGCAGTTACGCTTACCGGGGTCGGTACTTC
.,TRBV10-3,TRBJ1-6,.,CAIRPTVGDSPLHF,TGTGCCATCAGACCGACAGTTGGGGATTCACCCCTCCACTTT
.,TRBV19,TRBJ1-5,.,CATTLGRGRGSSQPQHF,TGTGCCACCACGCTGGGGCGGGGTCGCGGTAGTAGTCAGCCCCAGCATTTT
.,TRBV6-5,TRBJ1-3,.,CASRTSSRDTIYF,TGTGCCAGCAGAACTTCCTCGAGGGACACCATATATTTT
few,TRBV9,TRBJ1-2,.,CASSGRIDTLFF,TGTGCCAGCAGCGGAAGAATAGACACCCTCTTCTTC
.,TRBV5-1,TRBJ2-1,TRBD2,CASSLEGLAYNEQFF,TGCGCCAGCAGCTTGGAAGGACTAGCTTACAATGAGCAGTTCTTC
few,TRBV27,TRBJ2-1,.,CASSGQQTNEQFF,TGTGCCAGCAGTGGACAACAGACAAATGAGCAGTTCTTC
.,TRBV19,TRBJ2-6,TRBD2,CASRGLKSGANVLTF,TGTGCCAGTAGGGGACTAAAGTCTGGGGCCAACGTCCTGACTTTC
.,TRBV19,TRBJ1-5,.,CASNTRDSNQPQHF,TGTGCCAGTAACACGAGGGATAGCAATCAGCCCCAGCATTTT
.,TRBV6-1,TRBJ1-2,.,CASSEAGVYGYTF,TGTGCCAGCAGTGAAGCGGGAGTCTATGGCTACACCTTC
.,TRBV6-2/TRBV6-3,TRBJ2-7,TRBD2,CASSLSGSPEQYF,TGTGCCAGCAGTCTTAGCGGGAGTCCCGAGCAGTACTTC
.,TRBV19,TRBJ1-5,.,CASKRTRGNQPQHF,TGTGCCAGTAAGAGGACAAGGGGCAATCAGCCCCAGCATTTT
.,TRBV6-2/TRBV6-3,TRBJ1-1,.,CASSYEPRGYFMNTEAFF,TGTGCCAGCAGTTACGAACCGCGGGGCTATTTTATGAACACTGAAGCTTTCTTT
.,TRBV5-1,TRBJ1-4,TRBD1,CASSLFSQGEGNEKLFF,TGCGCCAGCAGCTTGTTCTCACAGGGGGAAGGCAATGAAAAACTGTTTTTT
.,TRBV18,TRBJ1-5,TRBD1,CASSPRQGIQPQHF,TGTGCCAGCTCACCTAGACAGGGGATACAGCCCCAGCATTTT
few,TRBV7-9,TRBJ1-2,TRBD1,CASSLGQGEIYGYTF,TGTGCCAGCAGCTTGGGACAGGGGGAAATCTATGGCTACACCTTC
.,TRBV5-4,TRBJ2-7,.,CASRADFSRHSEQYF,TGTGCCAGCAGGGCTGACTTCTCCCGGCACTCCGAGCAGTACTTC
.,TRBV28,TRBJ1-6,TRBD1,CASSFGEDRRKSPLHF,TGTGCCAGCAGTTTCGGGGAGGACAGGCGAAAGTCACCCCTCCACTTT
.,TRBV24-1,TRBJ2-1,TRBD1,CATSDVGQGKNEQFF,TGTGCCACCAGTGATGTGGGACAGGGGAAGAATGAGCAGTTCTTC
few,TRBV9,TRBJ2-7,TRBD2,CASSVAGTSAYEQYF,TGTGCCAGCAGCGTAGCGGGGACTAGCGCCTACGAGCAGTACTTC
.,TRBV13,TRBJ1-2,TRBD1,CASSSQGGLLINYGYTF,TGTGCCAGCAGCTCCCAGGGGGGCCTCTTGATTAACTATGGCTACACCTTC
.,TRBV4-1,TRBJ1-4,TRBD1,CASSQLGQPNEKLFF,TGCGCCAGCAGCCAACTGGGACAGCCTAATGAAAAACTGTTTTTT
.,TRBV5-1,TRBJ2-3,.,CASSFNLEAQEFSSTDTQYF,TGCGCCAGCAGCTTTAACCTAGAGGCACAGGAGTTTTCCAGCACAGATACGCAGTATTTT
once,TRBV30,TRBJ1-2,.,CAWSVLLRPGYTF,TGTGCCTGGAGTGTACTTCTCAGGCCTGGCTACACCTTC
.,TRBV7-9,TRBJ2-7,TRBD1,CASSLVRTGVEQYF,TGTGCCAGCAGCTTAGTCCGGACAGGGGTCGAGCAGTACTTC
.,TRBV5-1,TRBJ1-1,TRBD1,CASSLGRGQGGTEAFF,TGCGCCAGCAGCTTGGGGAGGGGGCAAGGAGGAACTGAAGCTTTCTTT
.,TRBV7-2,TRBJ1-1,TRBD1,CASTPVYGGQGDTEAFF,TGTGCCAGCACTCCGGTATACGGGGGACAGGGGGACACTGAAGCTTTCTTT
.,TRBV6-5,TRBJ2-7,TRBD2,CASSYDPRGSRYEQYF,TGTGCCAGCAGTTACGACCCCCGCGGGAGCCGGTACGAGCAGTACTTC
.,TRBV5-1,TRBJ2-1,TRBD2,CASSLEREGYEQFF,TGCGCCAGCAGCTTGGAGCGGGAAGGATATGAGCAGTTCTTC
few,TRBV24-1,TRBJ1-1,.,CATSPGGTNTEAFF,TGTGCCACCAGCCCGGGGGGAACGAACACTGAAGCTTTCTTT
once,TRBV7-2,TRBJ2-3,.,CASSLISGLTDTQYF,TGTGCCAGCAGCTTAATTAGCGGTCTCACAGATACGCAGTATTTT
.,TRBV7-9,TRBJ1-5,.,CASSDLTGPGAPQHF,TGTGCCAGCAGCGACCTGACAGGCCCAGGGGCGCCCCAGCATTTT